These T cell receptor beta chains were read from a single sample in a study of blood T cell repertoires in COVID-19. TCRdb's copy holds only in-frame clones and misses some; the assay was immunoSEQ multiplex PCR. The sample shows about 160,000 clones, about 80% of them seen only once. Sequenced: peripheral blood. The receptors shown here come from a woman older than 75 with acute or convalescent COVID-19. The CDR3 runs from the conserved cysteine through the conserved F or W. A D gene is named only where the DNA matches it firmly. The size of a clone is reported for some rows only, either as once, few or many, or as a class for expanded clones.

abundance,v_gene,j_gene,d_gene,CDR3nt,CDR3aa
-,TRBV10-1,TRBJ2-1,TRBD2,TGCGCCAGCAGTGAGTCGAGACTCGGGAGGGCCAGGAATGAGCAGTTCTTC,CASSESRLGRARNEQFF
-,TRBV14,TRBJ2-1,TRBD2,TGTGCCAGCAGCCAAGTACTAGCGGGAGGCTACAATGAGCAGTTCTTC,CASSQVLAGGYNEQFF
-,TRBV7-2,TRBJ2-7,TRBD1,TGTGCCAGCAGCGCCGACAGGGCTAGTGGGGAGCAGTACTTC,CASSADRASGEQYF
-,TRBV28,TRBJ2-7,TRBD2,TGTGCCAGCAGTACCCCCGGGAGGGGAAATTCCTACGAGCAGTACTTC,CASSTPGRGNSYEQYF
once,TRBV7-2,TRBJ2-2,-,TGTGCCAGCAGCTTAGGGCAGACGAACACCGGGGAGCTGTTTTTT,CASSLGQTNTGELFF
-,TRBV30,TRBJ2-1,TRBD2,TGTGCCTGGAGTGCAAGCGGGACCGAGCAGTTCTTC,CAWSASGTEQFF
-,TRBV7-9,TRBJ2-3,-,TGTGCCAGCAGCCGCGGAAGACTTAGCACAGATACGCAGTATTTT,CASSRGRLSTDTQYF
-,TRBV18,TRBJ1-2,TRBD1,TGTGCCAGTTCCCACTCACAGGGGCCTAACTATGGCTACACCTTC,CASSHSQGPNYGYTF
-,TRBV7-2,TRBJ2-3,-,TGTGCCAGCAGCTTTCAGTGGGGGGTGACAGATACGCAGTATTTT,CASSFQWGVTDTQYF
-,TRBV2,TRBJ1-1,-,TGTGCCAGCAGTGACCCCTCCTACACTGAAGCTTTCTTT,CASSDPSYTEAFF
-,TRBV7-2,TRBJ2-1,-,TGTGCCAGCAGCATTAGCAGCAGCTCCTACAATGAGCAGTTCTTC,CASSISSSSYNEQFF
-,TRBV11-3,TRBJ2-2,TRBD2,TGTGCCAGCAGCTTAGAAGCGGGAACCGGGGAGCTGTTTTTT,CASSLEAGTGELFF
once,TRBV12-3/TRBV12-4,TRBJ1-1,-,TGTGCCAGCAGTTTGGGGAGTTACACTGAAGCTTTCTTT,CASSLGSYTEAFF
-,TRBV30,TRBJ2-3,-,TGTGCCCGGGCCACAATAGATACGCAGTATTTT,CARATIDTQYF
-,TRBV5-4,TRBJ2-1,-,TGTGCCAGCAGCTTTGCGCTGAGCTCCTACAATGAGCAGTTCTTC,CASSFALSSYNEQFF
-,TRBV25-1,TRBJ2-2,TRBD1,TGTGCCAGCAGGGGGCAGGGGGCTCACGGGGAGCTGTTTTTT,CASRGQGAHGELFF
-,TRBV12-5,TRBJ2-7,-,TGTGCTAGTGGTTTGGGTGACAGCCACTACGAGCAGTACTTC,CASGLGDSHYEQYF
-,TRBV5-1,TRBJ1-1,-,TGCGCCAGCAGCCTAAACCCGAACACTGAAGCTTTCTTT,CASSLNPNTEAFF
-,TRBV18,TRBJ1-6,-,TGTGCCAGCTCACCACGAGTCGATAATTCACCCCTCCACTTT,CASSPRVDNSPLHF
-,TRBV6-2/TRBV6-3,TRBJ1-2,-,TGTGCCAGCAGTTACGGGCCCGAGGGCGCATTAAGCTACACCTTC,CASSYGPEGALSYTF